A single T cell receptor beta chain is shown here with its context. Only in-frame clones appear in the TCRdb table, and some are missing; sequencing was by immunoSEQ multiplex PCR. The table includes tens of thousands of clones, roughly 86% detected once. V shed 0 bases and J 3 bases; nucleotides not matched to a gene: 4. Germline lookup yields CDR1 SGHDT and CDR2 YYEEEE. The CDR3 is 15 residues long. The record originates from a study of T cell responses to AZD1222 COVID-19 vaccine. The chain is built from TRBV5-6 and TRBJ2-7; 9 nucleotides match TRBD1. The TCR was taken from an adult who received the AZD1222 COVID-19 vaccine. The sample was peripheral blood, taken 28 days after the second AZD1222 dose. In DNA form, the CDR3 reads TGTGCCAGCAGCTTGGGACAGGGGGGGTACTACGAGCAGTACTTC. As protein: CASSLGQGGYYEQYF.